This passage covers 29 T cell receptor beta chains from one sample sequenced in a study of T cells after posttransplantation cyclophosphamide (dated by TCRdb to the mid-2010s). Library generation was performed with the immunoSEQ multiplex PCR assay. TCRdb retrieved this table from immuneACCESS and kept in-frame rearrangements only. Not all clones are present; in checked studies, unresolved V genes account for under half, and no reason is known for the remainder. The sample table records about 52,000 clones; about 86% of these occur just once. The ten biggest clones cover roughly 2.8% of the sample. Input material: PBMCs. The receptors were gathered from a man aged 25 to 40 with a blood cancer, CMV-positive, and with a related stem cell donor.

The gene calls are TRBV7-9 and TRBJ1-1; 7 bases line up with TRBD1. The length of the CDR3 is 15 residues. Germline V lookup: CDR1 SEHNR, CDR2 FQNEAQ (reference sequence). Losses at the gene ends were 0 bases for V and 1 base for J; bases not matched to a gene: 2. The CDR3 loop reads CASSLARQGNTEAFF. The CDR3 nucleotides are TGTGCCAGCAGCTTAGCCCGACAGGGGAACACTGAAGCTTTCTTT.

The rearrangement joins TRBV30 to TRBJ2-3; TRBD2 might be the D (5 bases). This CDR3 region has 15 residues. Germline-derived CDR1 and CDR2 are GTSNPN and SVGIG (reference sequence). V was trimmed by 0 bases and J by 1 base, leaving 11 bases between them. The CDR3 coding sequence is TGTGCCTGGAGTGTACTGGCGGGTCGCACAGATACGCAGTATTTT. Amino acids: CAWSVLAGRTDTQYF.

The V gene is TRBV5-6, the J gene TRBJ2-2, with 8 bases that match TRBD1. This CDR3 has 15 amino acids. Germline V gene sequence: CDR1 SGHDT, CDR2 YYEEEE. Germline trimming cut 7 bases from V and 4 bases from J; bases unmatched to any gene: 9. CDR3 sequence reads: CASFETGVFTGELFF. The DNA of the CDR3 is TGTGCCAGCTTCGAGACAGGGGTGTTCACCGGGGAGCTGTTTTTT.

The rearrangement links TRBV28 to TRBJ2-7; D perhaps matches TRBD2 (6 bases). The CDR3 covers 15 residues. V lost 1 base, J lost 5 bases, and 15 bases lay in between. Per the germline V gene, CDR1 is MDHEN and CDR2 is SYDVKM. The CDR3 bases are TGTGCCAGCAGTTTATCCCCGGGAGCTCTTAACGAGCAGTACTTC. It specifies CASSLSPGALNEQYF.

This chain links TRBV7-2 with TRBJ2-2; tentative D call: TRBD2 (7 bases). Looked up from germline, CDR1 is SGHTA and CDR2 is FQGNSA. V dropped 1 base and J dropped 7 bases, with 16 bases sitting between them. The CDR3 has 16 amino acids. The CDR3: CASSLVWGGDNGELFF. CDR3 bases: TGTGCCAGCAGCTTAGTGTGGGGGGGCGATAACGGGGAGCTGTTTTTT.

Here the CDR3 reads CASRPPGQGSYNEQFF. CDR3 coding DNA: TGTGCAAGTCGCCCGCCCGGACAGGGGTCCTACAATGAGCAGTTCTTC. The rearrangement uses TRBV12-2 and TRBJ2-1; the D call of TRBD1 is as the table states it, not checked on the DNA. TRBV12-2 is deemed a pseudogene. CDR3 length equals 16 residues.

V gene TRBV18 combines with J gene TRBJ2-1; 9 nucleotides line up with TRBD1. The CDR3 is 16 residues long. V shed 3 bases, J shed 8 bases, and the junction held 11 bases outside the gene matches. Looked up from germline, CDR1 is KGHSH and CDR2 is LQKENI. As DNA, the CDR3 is TGTGCCAGCTCACCTAACCCCGGACAGGGGACCCATGAGCAGTTCTTC. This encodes CASSPNPGQGTHEQFF.

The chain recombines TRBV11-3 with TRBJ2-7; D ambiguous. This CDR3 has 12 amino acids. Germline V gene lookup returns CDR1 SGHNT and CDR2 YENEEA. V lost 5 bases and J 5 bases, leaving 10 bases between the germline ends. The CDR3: CASSARLNEQYF. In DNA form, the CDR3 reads TGTGCCAGCAGCGCCCGGTTAAACGAGCAGTACTTC.

The CDR3 protein is CAWSVGDYGYTF. For the CDR3, the DNA is TGTGCCTGGAGTGTAGGGGACTATGGCTACACCTTC. The gene calls are TRBV30 and TRBJ1-2; tentatively, D is TRBD1 (5 bases). Per germline, CDR1 GTSNPN and CDR2 SVGIG (reference sequence). The CDR3 extends over 12 amino acids. The V gene lost 0 bases and the J gene lost 3 bases, with 5 bases spanning the gap.

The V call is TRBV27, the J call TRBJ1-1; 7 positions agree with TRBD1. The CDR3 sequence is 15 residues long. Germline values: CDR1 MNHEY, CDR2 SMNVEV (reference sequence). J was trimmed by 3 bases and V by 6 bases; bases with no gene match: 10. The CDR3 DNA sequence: TGTGCCAGCAGCTCTGATTACAGGGGCTACACTGAAGCTTTCTTT. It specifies CASSSDYRGYTEAFF.

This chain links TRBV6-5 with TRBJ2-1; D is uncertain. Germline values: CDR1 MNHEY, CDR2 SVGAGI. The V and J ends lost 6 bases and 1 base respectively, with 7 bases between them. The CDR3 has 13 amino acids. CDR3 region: CASRRNSYNEQFF. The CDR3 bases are TGTGCCAGCAGGCGTAATTCCTACAATGAGCAGTTCTTC.

In nucleotides, the CDR3 is TGTGCCAGCAGTCCTATCACAGGGGGTGTGGGCAATGAGCAGTTCTTC. Protein sequence: CASSPITGGVGNEQFF. The gene calls are TRBV28 and TRBJ2-1, with 8 nucleotides matching TRBD1. Trimming at V came to 5 bases and at J to 6 bases, leaving 12 bases not matched to a gene. The CDR3 loop spans 16 amino acids. The V gene's germline CDR1 is MDHEN and CDR2 SYDVKM. Drawing the rest from reference TRBV28 and TRBJ2-1, the complete variable domain is DVKVTQSSRYLVKRTGEKVFLECVQDMDHENMFWYRQDPGLGLRLIYFSYDVKMKEKGDIPEGYSVSREKKERFSLILESASTNQTSMYLCASSPITGGVGNEQFFGPGTRLTVL.

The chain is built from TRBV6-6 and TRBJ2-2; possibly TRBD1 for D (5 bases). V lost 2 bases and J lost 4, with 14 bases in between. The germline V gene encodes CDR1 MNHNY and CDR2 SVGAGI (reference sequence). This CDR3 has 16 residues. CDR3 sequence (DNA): TGTGCCAGCAGTTACCAGGGTGTTTACCCCACCGGGGAGCTGTTTTTT. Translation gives CASSYQGVYPTGELFF.

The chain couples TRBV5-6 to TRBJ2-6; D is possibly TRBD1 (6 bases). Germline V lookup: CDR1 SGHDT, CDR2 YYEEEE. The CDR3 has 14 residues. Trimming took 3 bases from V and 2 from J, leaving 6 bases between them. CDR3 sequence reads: CASSWDTGANVLTF. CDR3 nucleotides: TGTGCCAGCAGCTGGGACACTGGGGCCAACGTCCTGACTTTC. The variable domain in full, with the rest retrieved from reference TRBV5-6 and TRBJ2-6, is DAGVTQSPTHLIKTRGQQVTLRCSPKSGHDTVSWYQQALGQGPQFIFQYYEEEERQRGNFPDRFSGHQFPNYSSELNVNALLLGDSALYLCASSWDTGANVLTFGAGSRLTVL.

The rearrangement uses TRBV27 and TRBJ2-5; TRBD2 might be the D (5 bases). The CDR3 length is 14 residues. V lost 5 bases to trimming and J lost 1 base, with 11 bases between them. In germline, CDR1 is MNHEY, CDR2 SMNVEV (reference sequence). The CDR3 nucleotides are TGTGCCAGCAGTAGCGGAGGACCCCAAGAGACCCAGTACTTC. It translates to CASSSGGPQETQYF.

In nucleotides, the CDR3 is TGTGCCAGCAGCAAAGGGGACAGGGGAAGCAATCAGCCCCAGCATTTT. Encoded protein: CASSKGDRGSNQPQHF. The rearrangement links TRBV21-1 to TRBJ1-5; the table assigns TRBD1, which was not confirmed against the DNA. TRBV21-1 is tagged as a pseudogene. The CDR3 spans 16 residues.

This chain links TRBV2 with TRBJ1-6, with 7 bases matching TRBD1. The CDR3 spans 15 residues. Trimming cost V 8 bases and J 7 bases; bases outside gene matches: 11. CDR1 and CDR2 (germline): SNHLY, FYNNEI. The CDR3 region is CASRRGDSENSPLHF. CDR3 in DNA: TGTGCCAGCCGTCGAGGGGACAGTGAAAATTCACCCCTCCACTTT.

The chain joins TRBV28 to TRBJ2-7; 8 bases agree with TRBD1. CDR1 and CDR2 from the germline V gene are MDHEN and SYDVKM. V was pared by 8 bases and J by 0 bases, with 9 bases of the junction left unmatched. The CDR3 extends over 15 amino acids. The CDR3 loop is CASWGIGQGSYEQYF. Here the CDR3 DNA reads TGTGCCAGCTGGGGGATTGGACAGGGCTCCTACGAGCAGTACTTC.

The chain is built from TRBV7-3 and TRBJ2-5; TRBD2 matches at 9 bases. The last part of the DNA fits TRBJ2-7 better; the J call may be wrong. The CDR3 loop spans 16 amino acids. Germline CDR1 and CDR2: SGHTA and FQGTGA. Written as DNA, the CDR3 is TGTGCCAGCAGCTTAAAGTTTAGCGGGAGAATCTACGAGCAGTACTTC. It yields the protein CASSLKFSGRIYEQYF.

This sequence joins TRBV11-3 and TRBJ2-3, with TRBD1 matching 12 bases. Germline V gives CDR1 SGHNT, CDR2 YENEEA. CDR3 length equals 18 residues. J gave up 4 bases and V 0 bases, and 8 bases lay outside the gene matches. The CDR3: CASSLDSGTGGVPDTQYF. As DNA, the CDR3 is TGTGCCAGCAGCTTAGATAGCGGGACAGGGGGCGTTCCAGATACGCAGTATTTT.

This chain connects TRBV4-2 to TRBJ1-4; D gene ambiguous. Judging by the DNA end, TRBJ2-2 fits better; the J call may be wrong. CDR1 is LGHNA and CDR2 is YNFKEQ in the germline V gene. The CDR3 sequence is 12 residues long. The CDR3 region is CASSQISGELFF. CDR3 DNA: TGTGCCAGCAGCCAAATCTCGGGGGAGCTGTTTTTT.

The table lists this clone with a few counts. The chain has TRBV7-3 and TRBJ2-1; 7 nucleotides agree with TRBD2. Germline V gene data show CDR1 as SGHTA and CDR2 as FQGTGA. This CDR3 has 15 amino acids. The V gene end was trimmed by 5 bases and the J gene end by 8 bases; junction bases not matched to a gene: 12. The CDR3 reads CASSPKRAGFYEQFF. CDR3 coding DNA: TGTGCCAGCAGCCCCAAACGAGCGGGATTTTATGAGCAGTTCTTC.

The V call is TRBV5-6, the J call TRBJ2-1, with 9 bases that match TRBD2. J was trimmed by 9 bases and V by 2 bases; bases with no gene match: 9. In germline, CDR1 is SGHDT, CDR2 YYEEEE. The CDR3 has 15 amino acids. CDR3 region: CASSFGGRAFGEQFF. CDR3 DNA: TGTGCCAGCAGCTTCGGCGGGAGGGCCTTCGGTGAGCAGTTCTTC.

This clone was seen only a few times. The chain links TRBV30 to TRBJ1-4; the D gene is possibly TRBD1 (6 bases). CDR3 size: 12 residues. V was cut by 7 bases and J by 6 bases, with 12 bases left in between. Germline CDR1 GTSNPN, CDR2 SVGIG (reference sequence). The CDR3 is CALQGSDEKLFF. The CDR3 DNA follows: TGTGCCTTACAGGGATCTGATGAAAAACTGTTTTTT.

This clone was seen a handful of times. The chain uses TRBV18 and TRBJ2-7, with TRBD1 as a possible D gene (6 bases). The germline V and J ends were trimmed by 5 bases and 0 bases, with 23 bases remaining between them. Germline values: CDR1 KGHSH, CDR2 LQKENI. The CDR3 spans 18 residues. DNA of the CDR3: TGTGCCAGCTCATCCCCCCTTCGACAGGCCGCTAGCTCCTACGAGCAGTACTTC. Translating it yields CASSSPLRQAASSYEQYF. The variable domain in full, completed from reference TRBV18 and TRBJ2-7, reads NAGVMQNPRHLVRRRGQEARLRCSPMKGHSHVYWYRQLPEEGLKFMVYLQKENIIDESGMPKERFSAEFPKEGPSILRIQQVVRGDSAAYFCASSSPLRQAASSYEQYFGPGTRLTVT.

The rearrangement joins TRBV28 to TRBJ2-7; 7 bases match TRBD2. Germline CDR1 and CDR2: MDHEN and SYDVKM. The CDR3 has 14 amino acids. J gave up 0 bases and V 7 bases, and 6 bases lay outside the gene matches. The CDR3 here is CASTPGGSSYEQYF. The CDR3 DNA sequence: TGTGCCAGCACCCCTGGCGGGAGCTCCTACGAGCAGTACTTC. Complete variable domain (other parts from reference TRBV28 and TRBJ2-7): DVKVTQSSRYLVKRTGEKVFLECVQDMDHENMFWYRQDPGLGLRLIYFSYDVKMKEKGDIPEGYSVSREKKERFSLILESASTNQTSMYLCASTPGGSSYEQYFGPGTRLTVT.

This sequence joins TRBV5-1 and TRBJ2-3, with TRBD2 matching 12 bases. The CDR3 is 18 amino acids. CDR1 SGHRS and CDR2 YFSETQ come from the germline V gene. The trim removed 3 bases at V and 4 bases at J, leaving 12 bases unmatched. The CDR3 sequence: CASSYRPLAGGPPDTQYF. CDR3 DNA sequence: TGCGCCAGCAGCTATCGGCCCCTAGCGGGAGGGCCCCCAGATACGCAGTATTTT.

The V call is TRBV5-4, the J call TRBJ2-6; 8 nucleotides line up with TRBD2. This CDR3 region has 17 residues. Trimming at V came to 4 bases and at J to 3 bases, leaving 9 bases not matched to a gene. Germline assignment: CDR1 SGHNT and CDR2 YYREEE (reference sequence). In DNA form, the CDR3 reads TGTGCCAGCAGCGGGGGGGGAGCGGGAGTTGGGGCCAACGTCCTGACTTTC. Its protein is CASSGGGAGVGANVLTF. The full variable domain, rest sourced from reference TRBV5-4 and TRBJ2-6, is ETGVTQSPTHLIKTRGQQVTLRCSSQSGHNTVSWYQQALGQGPQFIFQYYREEENGRGNFPPRFSGLQFPNYSSELNVNALELDDSALYLCASSGGGAGVGANVLTFGAGSRLTVL.

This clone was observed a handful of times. The CDR3 DNA reads TGTGCCAGCAGCGTAGACCGAAGCGGGCATAGCACAGATACGCAGTATTTT. Its protein product is CASSVDRSGHSTDTQYF. The chain uses TRBV9 and TRBJ2-3, with D tentatively TRBD2 (6 bases). Trimming took off 0 bases at V and 0 bases at J, with 14 bases between the two ends. The CDR3 consists of 17 residues. CDR1 SGDLS and CDR2 YYNGEE come from the germline V gene.